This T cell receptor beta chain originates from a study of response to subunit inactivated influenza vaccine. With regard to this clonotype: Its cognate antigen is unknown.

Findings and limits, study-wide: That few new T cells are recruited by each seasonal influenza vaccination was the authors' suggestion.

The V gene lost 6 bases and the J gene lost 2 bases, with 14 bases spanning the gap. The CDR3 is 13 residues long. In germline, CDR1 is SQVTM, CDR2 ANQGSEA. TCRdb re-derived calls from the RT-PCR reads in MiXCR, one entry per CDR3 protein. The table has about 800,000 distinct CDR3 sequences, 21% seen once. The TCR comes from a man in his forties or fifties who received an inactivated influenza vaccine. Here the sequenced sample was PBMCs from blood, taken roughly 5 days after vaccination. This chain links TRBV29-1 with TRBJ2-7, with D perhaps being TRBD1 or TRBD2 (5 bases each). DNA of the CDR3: TGCAGCGTAACCCGGGACGGACCCTACGAGCAGTACTTC. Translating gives CSVTRDGPYEQYF.